This T cell receptor (beta chain) was retrieved from a study of shared clonotypes between healthy human individuals. Study details: Two female and three male donors aged 18 to 49 were enrolled. Study-level points and caveats: Sequencing depth was expected to influence donor clonotype sharing. A reduction in generation probabilities was seen for non-shared clonotypes relative to those shared by all four donors.

The CDR3 runs 16 residues. Germline assignment: CDR1 MNHNY and CDR2 SVGAGI (reference sequence). The ends lost 0 bases at V and 2 bases at J; junction bases unmatched: 5. Data came from immunoSEQ multiplex PCR; TCRdb stores just in-frame clones and leaves some out. The table lists hundreds of thousands of clones, about 95% of them singletons. As concerns this clone: Its antigen remains unknown.

Naive CD8 cells lacked CD45RO and underwent positive selection for CCR7, leaving out terminally differentiated effector memory CD45RA+ cells. There were only Caucasian adults among the donors, and all lived in Nashville, Tennessee. This sequence originates from a woman between 25 and 40 years old in good health. The specimen was naive CD8+ T cells sorted from blood. V is TRBV6-6 and J is TRBJ2-5; 8 bases match TRBD2. CDR3 loop: CASSYSTGTSQETQYF. In nucleotides, the CDR3 is TGTGCCAGCAGTTACTCAACCGGGACTAGTCAAGAGACCCAGTACTTC.